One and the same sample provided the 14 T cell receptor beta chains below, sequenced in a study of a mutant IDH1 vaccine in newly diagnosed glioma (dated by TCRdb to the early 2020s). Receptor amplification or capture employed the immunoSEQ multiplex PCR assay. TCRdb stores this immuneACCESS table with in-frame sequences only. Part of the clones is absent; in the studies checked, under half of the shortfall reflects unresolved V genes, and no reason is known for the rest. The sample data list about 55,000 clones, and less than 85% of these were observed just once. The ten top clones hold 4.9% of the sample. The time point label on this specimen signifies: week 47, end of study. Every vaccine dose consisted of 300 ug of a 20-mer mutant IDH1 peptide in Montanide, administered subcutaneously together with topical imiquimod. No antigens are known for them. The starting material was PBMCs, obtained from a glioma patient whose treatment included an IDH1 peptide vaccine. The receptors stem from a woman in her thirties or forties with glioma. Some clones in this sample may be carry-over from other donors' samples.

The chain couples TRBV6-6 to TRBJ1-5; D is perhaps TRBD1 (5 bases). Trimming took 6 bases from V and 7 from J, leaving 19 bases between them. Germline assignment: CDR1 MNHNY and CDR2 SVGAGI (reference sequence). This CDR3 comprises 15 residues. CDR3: CASSPPGGWEQPQHF. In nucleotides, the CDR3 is TGTGCCAGCAGCCCGCCGGGGGGGTGGGAACAGCCCCAGCATTTT.

The chain's CDR3 is CASSQDSGRRYQETQYF. CDR3 bases: TGCGCCAGCAGCCAAGACTCAGGACGGCGGTACCAAGAGACCCAGTACTTC. The chain combines TRBV4-3 with TRBJ2-5; no firm D call. The CDR3 covers 17 residues. Germline V lookup: CDR1 LGHNA, CDR2 YSLEER. Between the trimmed V and J ends, which lost 0 bases and 0 bases, there was a span of 14 bases.

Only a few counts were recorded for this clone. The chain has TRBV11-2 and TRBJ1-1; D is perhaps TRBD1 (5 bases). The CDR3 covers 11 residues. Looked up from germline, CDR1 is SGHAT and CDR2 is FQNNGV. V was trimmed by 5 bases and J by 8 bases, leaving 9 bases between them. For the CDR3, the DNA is TGTGCCAGCAGCATACAGGTCGAAGCTTTCTTT. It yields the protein CASSIQVEAFF.

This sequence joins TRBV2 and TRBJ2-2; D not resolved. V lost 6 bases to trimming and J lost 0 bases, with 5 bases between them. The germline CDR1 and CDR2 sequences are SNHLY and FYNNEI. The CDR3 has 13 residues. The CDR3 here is CASSPSNTGELFF. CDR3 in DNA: TGTGCCAGCAGCCCCTCGAACACCGGGGAGCTGTTTTTT.

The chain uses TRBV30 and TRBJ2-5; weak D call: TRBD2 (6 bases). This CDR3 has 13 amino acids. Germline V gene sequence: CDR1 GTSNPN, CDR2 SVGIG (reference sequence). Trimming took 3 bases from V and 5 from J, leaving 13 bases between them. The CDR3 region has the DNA TGTGCCTGGAGATTGGGGGGTTTGGAGACCCAGTACTTC. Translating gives CAWRLGGLETQYF.

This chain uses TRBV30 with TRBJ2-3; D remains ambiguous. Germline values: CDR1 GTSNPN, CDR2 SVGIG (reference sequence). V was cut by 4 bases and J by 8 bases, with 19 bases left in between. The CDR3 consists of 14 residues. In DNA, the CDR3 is TGTGCCTGGACTGTGCCCCGGCCCTGGGCTACGCAGTATTTT. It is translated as CAWTVPRPWATQYF.

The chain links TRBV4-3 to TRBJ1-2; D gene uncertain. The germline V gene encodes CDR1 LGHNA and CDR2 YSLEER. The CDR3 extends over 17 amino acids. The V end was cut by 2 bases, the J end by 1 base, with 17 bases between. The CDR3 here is CASSQSTIRAGNYGYTF. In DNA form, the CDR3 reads TGCGCCAGCAGCCAATCCACGATAAGGGCCGGTAACTATGGCTACACCTTC.

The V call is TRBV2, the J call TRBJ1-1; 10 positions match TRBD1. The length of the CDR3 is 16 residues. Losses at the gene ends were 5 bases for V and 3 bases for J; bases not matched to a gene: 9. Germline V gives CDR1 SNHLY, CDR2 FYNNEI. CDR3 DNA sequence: TGTGCCAGCAGTATTCCCGGGGGGACAGGGGACACTGAAGCTTTCTTT. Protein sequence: CASSIPGGTGDTEAFF.

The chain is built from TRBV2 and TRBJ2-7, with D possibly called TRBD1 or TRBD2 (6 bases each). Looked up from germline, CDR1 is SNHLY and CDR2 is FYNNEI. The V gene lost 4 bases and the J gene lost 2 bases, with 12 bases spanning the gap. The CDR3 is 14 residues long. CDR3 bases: TGTGCCAGCAGTGTTGGGGGGCCGCCCTACGAGCAGTACTTC. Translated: CASSVGGPPYEQYF.

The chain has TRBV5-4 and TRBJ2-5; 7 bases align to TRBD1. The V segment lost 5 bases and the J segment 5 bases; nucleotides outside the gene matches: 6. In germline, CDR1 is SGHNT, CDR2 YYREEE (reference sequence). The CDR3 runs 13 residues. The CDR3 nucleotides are TGTGCCAGCAGATATACAGGGGCTGAGACCCAGTACTTC. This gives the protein CASRYTGAETQYF. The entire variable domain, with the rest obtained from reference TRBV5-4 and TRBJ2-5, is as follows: ETGVTQSPTHLIKTRGQQVTLRCSSQSGHNTVSWYQQALGQGPQFIFQYYREEENGRGNFPPRFSGLQFPNYSSELNVNALELDDSALYLCASRYTGAETQYFGPGTRLLVL.

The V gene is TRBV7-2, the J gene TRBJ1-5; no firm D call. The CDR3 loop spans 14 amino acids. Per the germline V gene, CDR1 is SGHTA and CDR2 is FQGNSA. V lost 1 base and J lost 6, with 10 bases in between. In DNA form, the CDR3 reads TGTGCCAGCAGCTTAGGAGGGTTTAGTCAGCCCCAGCATTTT. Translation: CASSLGGFSQPQHF.

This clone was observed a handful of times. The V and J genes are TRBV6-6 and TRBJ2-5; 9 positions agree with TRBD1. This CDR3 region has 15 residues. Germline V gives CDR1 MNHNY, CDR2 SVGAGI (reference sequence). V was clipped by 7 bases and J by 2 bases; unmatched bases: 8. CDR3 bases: TGTGCCAGCAAATTACAGGGGGCTTTACAAGAGACCCAGTACTTC. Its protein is CASKLQGALQETQYF.

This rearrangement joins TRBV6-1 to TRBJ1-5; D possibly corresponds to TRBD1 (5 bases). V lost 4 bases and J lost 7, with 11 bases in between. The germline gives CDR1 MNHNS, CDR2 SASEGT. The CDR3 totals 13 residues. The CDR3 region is CASSVRDQQPQHF. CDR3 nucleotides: TGTGCCAGCAGTGTCAGGGATCAACAGCCCCAGCATTTT.

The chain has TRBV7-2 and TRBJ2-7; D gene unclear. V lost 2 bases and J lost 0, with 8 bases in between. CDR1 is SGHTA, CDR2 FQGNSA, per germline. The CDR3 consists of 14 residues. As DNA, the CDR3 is TGTGCCAGCAGCTTATCGGGCAACTCCTACGAGCAGTACTTC. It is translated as CASSLSGNSYEQYF.